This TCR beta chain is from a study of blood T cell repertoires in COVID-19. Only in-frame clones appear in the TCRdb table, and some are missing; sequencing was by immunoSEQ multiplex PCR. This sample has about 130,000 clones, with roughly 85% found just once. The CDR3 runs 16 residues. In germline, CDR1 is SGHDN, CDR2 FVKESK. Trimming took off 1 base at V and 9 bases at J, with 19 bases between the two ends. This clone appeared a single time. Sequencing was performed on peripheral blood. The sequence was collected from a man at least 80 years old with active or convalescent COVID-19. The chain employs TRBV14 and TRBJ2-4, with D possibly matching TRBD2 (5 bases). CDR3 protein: CASSQVLSAFGGIQYF. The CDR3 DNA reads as TGTGCCAGCAGCCAAGTTCTTTCGGCCTTTGGAGGCATTCAGTACTTC.